The clone carrying this T cell receptor beta chain was picked up one time. Into every PCR, synthetic TCR analog templates were spiked. Only in-frame clones appear in the TCRdb table, and some are missing; sequencing was by immunoSEQ multiplex PCR. The data contain 70,000 or so clones, around four fifths of them singletons. The data derive from a study of PD-L1 blockade in urothelial cancer. There are 14 residues in the CDR3. The germline CDR1 and CDR2 sequences are LNHDA and SQIVND (reference sequence). Trimming removed 8 bases from V and 4 bases from J; junction bases left unmatched: 5. The receptor was isolated from an older man with urothelial cancer. Source: PBMCs, taken around atezolizumab (anti-PD-L1) treatment. The chain is built from TRBV19 and TRBJ2-2; 9 bases align to TRBD1. DNA of the CDR3: TGTGCCAGTTACAGGGGGCAATCCACCGGGGAGCTGTTTTTT. It encodes CASYRGQSTGELFF.